The 9 T cell receptor beta chains presented below share a single source sample, sequenced in a study of cytomegalovirus exposure and HLA in healthy donors. The PCR ran on 60 Vbeta and 13 Jbeta primers. Method: immunoSEQ multiplex PCR; TCRdb's copy keeps in-frame clones and lacks some. The sample has roughly 290,000 clones, roughly 89% seen once. Material: PBMCs. All receptors derive from a woman between 18 and 29 years old in good health and CMV-seronegative.

The J gene is TRBJ1-2, the V gene TRBV6-4; unclear D gene. From germline, CDR1 is MRHNA and CDR2 SNTAGT. The V gene lost 5 bases and the J gene lost 5 bases, with 18 bases spanning the gap. This CDR3 has 15 residues. CDR3 DNA: TGTGCCAGCAGTCCAGCGGGCTGGGGAAATTATGGCTACACCTTC. It yields the protein CASSPAGWGNYGYTF.

The chain couples TRBV11-1 to TRBJ1-1; D not resolved. Germline V gives CDR1 SGHAT, CDR2 FQDESV (reference sequence). The V and J ends lost 0 bases and 2 bases respectively, with 4 bases between them. CDR3 length equals 13 residues. In DNA, the CDR3 is TGTGCCAGCAGCTTAGCCAGAAACACTGAAGCTTTCTTT. Translation gives CASSLARNTEAFF.

On this clone itself: At one boundary the junction diverges from the germline segment, which might be a read error. The rearrangement uses TRBV7-9 and TRBJ2-2; unclear D gene. Germline-derived CDR1 and CDR2 are SEHNR and FQNEAQ (reference sequence). The CDR3 contains 12 residues. In DNA form, the CDR3 reads TGTTCCAGCAGCTTATCAGCCGGGGAGCTGTTTTTT. The encoded protein is CSSSLSAGELFF.

The chain has TRBV5-6 and TRBJ2-2; D is unclear. CDR1 and CDR2 (germline): SGHDT, YYEEEE. Trimming stripped 1 base from V and 0 bases from J, with 7 bases between. The CDR3 loop spans 15 amino acids. The DNA for the CDR3 is TGTGCCAGCAGCTTGACCCGGGCGAACACCGGGGAGCTGTTTTTT. Amino acid sequence: CASSLTRANTGELFF. The variable domain in full, with the rest retrieved from reference TRBV5-6 and TRBJ2-2, is DAGVTQSPTHLIKTRGQQVTLRCSPKSGHDTVSWYQQALGQGPQFIFQYYEEEERQRGNFPDRFSGHQFPNYSSELNVNALLLGDSALYLCASSLTRANTGELFFGEGSRLTVL.

The sample holds one count of this clone. The V gene is TRBV30, the J gene TRBJ1-1, with D possibly being TRBD1 (5 bases). Germline values: CDR1 GTSNPN, CDR2 SVGIG (reference sequence). This CDR3 spans 13 amino acids. V dropped 4 bases and J dropped 1 base, with 10 bases sitting between them. The CDR3 is CAWIQDTNTEAFF. The CDR3 region has the DNA TGTGCCTGGATACAGGACACGAACACTGAAGCTTTCTTT. The full variable domain, its missing parts supplied by reference TRBV30 and TRBJ1-1, is SQTIHQWPATLVQPVGSPLSLECTVEGTSNPNLYWYRQAAGRGLQLLFYSVGIGQISSEVPQNLSASRPQDRQFILSSKKLLLSDSGFYLCAWIQDTNTEAFFGQGTRLTVV.

The V and J genes are TRBV10-2 and TRBJ1-2; 7 nucleotides line up with TRBD1. From germline, CDR1 is WSHSY and CDR2 SAAADI. The CDR3 runs to 14 residues. V lost 8 bases, J lost 2 bases, and 8 bases stayed unmatched. The CDR3 protein is CASLRQGENYGYTF. DNA for the CDR3: TGCGCCAGCCTACGACAGGGAGAGAACTATGGCTACACCTTC.

This chain's CDR3 is CASSIQRGHATDTQYF. DNA for the CDR3: TGTGCCAGTAGTATCCAGCGGGGGCACGCCACAGATACGCAGTATTTT. This chain connects TRBV19 to TRBJ2-3; TRBD2 matches at 8 bases. This CDR3 comprises 16 residues. The trim removed 3 bases at V and 2 bases at J, leaving 7 bases unmatched. In germline, CDR1 is LNHDA, CDR2 SQIVND (reference sequence).

This chain connects TRBV7-3 to TRBJ1-2; TRBD1 agrees at 9 bases. The CDR3 length is 20 residues. Germline-derived CDR1 and CDR2 are SGHTA and FQGTGA. V shed 3 bases and J 5 bases; nucleotides not matched to a gene: 22. CDR3 region: CASSLTLPGTGRGNRYGYTF. The CDR3 DNA sequence: TGTGCCAGCAGCTTGACCCTCCCCGGGACAGGGAGGGGGAATAGATATGGCTACACCTTC.

The chain employs TRBV7-9 and TRBJ2-1; 7 bases fit TRBD1. The CDR3 contains 15 residues. Germline V lookup: CDR1 SEHNR, CDR2 FQNEAQ (reference sequence). J was trimmed by 6 bases and V by 3 bases; bases with no gene match: 8. CDR3 in DNA: TGTGCCAGCAGCTTTTCGACAGGGATCCCCAATGAGCAGTTCTTC. Protein product: CASSFSTGIPNEQFF.